The T cell receptor (beta chain) under discussion was sequenced for a study of CD8 T cells in ankylosing spondylitis. The study's findings and limits: Seemingly distinctive of ankylosing spondylitis blood was a TCR beta motif formed by eight highly homologous variants. Relatively scarce in peripheral blood, disease-linked clones were CD8+.

Researchers built TCR beta libraries using quantitative 5'-RACE with molecular barcodes. TCRdb processed the 5' RACE reads anew with MiXCR; each CDR3 protein has one entry. The sample has 200,000 to 300,000 distinct CDR3 sequences, around 7.8% seen once. V was cut by 3 bases and J by 5 bases, with 13 bases left in between. CDR3 length equals 14 residues. This clonotype was seen many times. Its antigen is not identified. Sequenced: blood, either unsorted or a sorted T cell fraction (not recorded which). The sequence came from a male donor with ankylosing spondylitis or in good health (not recorded which). The V call is TRBV12-3 or TRBV12-4, the J call TRBJ1-1; TRBD1 might be the D (6 bases). CDR3 nucleotide sequence: TGTGCCAGCAGTTTTAGTGGGGGCGGAACTGAAGCTTTCTTT. This gives the protein CASSFSGGGTEAFF.